This T cell receptor (beta chain) was captured in a study of T cells in Graves' hyperthyroidism and ophthalmopathy. Amplification yielded TCR beta CDR3 regions, with RNA transcripts as the source. The HTBI primer set drove a first-round RT-PCR of the TCR CDR3. TCRdb reprocessed the multiplex PCR reads with MiXCR, giving one entry per CDR3 protein. This repertoire shows some 500,000 distinct CDR3 sequences, roughly a quarter found once; its top ten account for roughly 10%. The CDR3 sequence is 17 residues long. Germline V gene lookup returns CDR1 MNHEY and CDR2 SVGEGT. J lost 9 bases, V lost 6 bases, and 16 bases had no gene match. This clonotype was seen ten or more times.

The chain is built from TRBV6-2 or TRBV6-3 and TRBJ1-6, with TRBD1 matching over 8 bases. The TCR was taken from a woman aged 25 to 39 with Graves' ophthalmopathy. Sequencing was performed on blood. In DNA, the CDR3 is TGTGCCAGCAGGGGAACGACAGGGGCCGGACTGGTTTCACCCCTCCACTTT. Protein product: CASRGTTGAGLVSPLHF.